This T cell receptor (beta chain) is drawn from a study of CD4 T cells in relation to SARS-CoV-2 and coronaviruses. Whole-study context: After about nine days of antigen culture, PBMC TCR beta CDR3s were sequenced. Findings of the study overall: Samples before the pandemic and after infection were not matched within any donor. Approximately 65% of donors had memory CD4+ clonotypes crossrecognizing SARS-CoV-2 and common cold coronavirus spike.

Naive or memory CD4+ cells were cultured 1:1 with T cell-depleted PBMCs plus CEF. This clone turned up a few times. Its antigen remains unidentified. The repertoire was sequenced with immunoSEQ multiplex PCR; TCRdb's copy has only in-frame clones and lacks some. In the table there are some 46,000 clones, about 80% of which are singletons. Trimming removed 2 bases at V and 0 bases at J, with 14 bases between. The germline V gene encodes CDR1 KGHSH and CDR2 LQKENI. This CDR3 is 17 amino acids long. The receptor comes from an adult with COVID-19. The chain recombines TRBV18 with TRBJ1-3, with D perhaps TRBD1 (5 bases). Sample: naive CD4+ T cells from PBMCs, cultured in vitro. Subset described: naive CD4+ T cells isolated by negative enrichment. The CDR3 protein is CASSPIGATISGNTIYF. CDR3 bases: TGTGCCAGCTCACCAATTGGGGCCACAATCTCTGGAAACACCATATATTTT.